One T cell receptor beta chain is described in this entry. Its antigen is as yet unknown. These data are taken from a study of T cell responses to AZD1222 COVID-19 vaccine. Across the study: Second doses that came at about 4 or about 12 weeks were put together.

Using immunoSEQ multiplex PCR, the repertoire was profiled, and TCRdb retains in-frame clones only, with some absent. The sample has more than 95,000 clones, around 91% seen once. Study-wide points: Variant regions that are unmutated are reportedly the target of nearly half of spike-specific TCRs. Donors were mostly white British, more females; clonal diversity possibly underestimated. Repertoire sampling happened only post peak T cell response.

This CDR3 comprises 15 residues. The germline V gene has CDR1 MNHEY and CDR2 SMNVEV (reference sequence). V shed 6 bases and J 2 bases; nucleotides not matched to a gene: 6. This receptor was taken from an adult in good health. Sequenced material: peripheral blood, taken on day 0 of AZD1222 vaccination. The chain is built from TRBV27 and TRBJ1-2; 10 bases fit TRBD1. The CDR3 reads CASSPRTGGNYGYTF. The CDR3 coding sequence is TGTGCCAGCAGCCCCCGGACAGGGGGAAACTATGGCTACACCTTC.